This T cell receptor beta chain stems from a study of blood T cell repertoires in COVID-19. Across the study: The United States, Italy and Spain were the sources of the acute and convalescent COVID-19 samples. Sources were T cells, B-cell-depleted T cells, or PBMCs; the material itself was cDNA or gDNA.

Germline V CDR1 and CDR2: SGHRS, YFSETQ. The CDR3 runs 16 residues. Deletions cut 2 bases from V and 4 bases from J, with 15 bases between. Patients in Seattle were enrolled during active infection, then followed longitudinally. In the authors' workflow: Amplification with reference gene primers provided the estimates of nucleated cell counts. TCRdb keeps only in-frame clones here, not all; method: immunoSEQ multiplex PCR. That table furnishes V, J and clone size, whereas the DNA furnished D and trimming. The table lists about 130,000 clones, roughly 77% of them singletons, with less than 5% in the top ten.

V is TRBV5-1 and J is TRBJ1-4; D is uncertain. The sequenced material came from peripheral blood. The receptor comes from a woman between 65 and 79 years old with COVID-19, enrolled during active disease. The CDR3 coding sequence is TGCGCCAGCAGCTTTGGCAGTCTGGCAGGTAATGAAAAACTGTTTTTT. This gives the protein CASSFGSLAGNEKLFF.